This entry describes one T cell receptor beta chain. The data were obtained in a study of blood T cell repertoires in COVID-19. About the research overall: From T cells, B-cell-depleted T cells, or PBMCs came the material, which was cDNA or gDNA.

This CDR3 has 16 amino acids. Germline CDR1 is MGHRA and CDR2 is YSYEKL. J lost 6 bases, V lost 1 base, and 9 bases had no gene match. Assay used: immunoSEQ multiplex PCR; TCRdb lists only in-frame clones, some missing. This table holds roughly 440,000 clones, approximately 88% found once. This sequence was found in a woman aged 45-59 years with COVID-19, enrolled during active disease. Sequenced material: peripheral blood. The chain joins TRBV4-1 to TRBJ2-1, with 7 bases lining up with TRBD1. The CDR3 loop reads CASSQAGTEMGNEQFF. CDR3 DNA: TGCGCCAGCAGCCAAGCGGGGACAGAGATGGGCAATGAGCAGTTCTTC.